These T cell receptor beta chains were read from a single sample in a study of blood T cell repertoires in COVID-19. Only in-frame clones appear in the TCRdb table, and some are missing; sequencing was by immunoSEQ multiplex PCR. This sample has 95,000 to 100,000 clones, with 70% to 90% found just once. The specimen sequenced was peripheral blood. These receptors were collected from a human donor with COVID-19, enrolled during active disease. The donor label of this sample is uncertain. Both conserved end residues are part of each CDR3. D genes are given only for firm matches. Size is stated for part of the rows, as once, few or many counts, or as a class when the clone is expanded.

D gene: -
clone size: -
J gene: TRBJ1-5
V gene: TRBV23-1
CDR3 DNA: TGCGCCAGTCGCAGGGTTCTGAATCAGCCCCAGCATTTT
CDR3 protein: CASRRVLNQPQHF

D gene: TRBD1
clone size: -
J gene: TRBJ1-6
V gene: TRBV2
CDR3 DNA: TGTGCCAGCACCCTCAGGGGGAGCTCCTATAATTCACCCCTCCACTTT
CDR3 protein: CASTLRGSSYNSPLHF

D gene: TRBD1
clone size: -
J gene: TRBJ1-1
V gene: TRBV6-5
CDR3 DNA: TGTGCCAGCAGTTTCCTGGACAGGGACACTGAAGCTTTCTTT
CDR3 protein: CASSFLDRDTEAFF

D gene: TRBD1
clone size: -
J gene: TRBJ1-3
V gene: TRBV7-9
CDR3 DNA: TGTGCCAGCAGCAGAGACAGGGACCGAGGAAACACCATATATTTT
CDR3 protein: CASSRDRDRGNTIYF

D gene: -
clone size: few
J gene: TRBJ1-4
V gene: TRBV28
CDR3 DNA: TGTGCCAGCAGTCTAGGCCCGGGTGCAACTAATGAAAAACTGTTTTTT
CDR3 protein: CASSLGPGATNEKLFF

D gene: TRBD1
clone size: -
J gene: TRBJ1-6
V gene: TRBV7-9
CDR3 DNA: TGTGCCAGCAGCCTTGGGACAGGGGATAATTCACCCCTCCACTTT
CDR3 protein: CASSLGTGDNSPLHF

D gene: TRBD1
clone size: few
J gene: TRBJ2-7
V gene: TRBV18
CDR3 DNA: TGTGCCAGCTCACCAATGGGACAGGCGACCTACGAGCAGTACTTC
CDR3 protein: CASSPMGQATYEQYF

D gene: TRBD2
clone size: -
J gene: TRBJ2-1
V gene: TRBV7-7
CDR3 DNA: TGTGCCAGCAGCTTTGGCGGGGGGTACAATGAGCAGTTCTTC
CDR3 protein: CASSFGGGYNEQFF

D gene: -
clone size: -
J gene: TRBJ2-1
V gene: TRBV11-2
CDR3 DNA: TGTGCCAGCAGCTTAGGTCTTTACAATGAGCAGTTCTTC
CDR3 protein: CASSLGLYNEQFF

D gene: -
clone size: -
J gene: TRBJ1-4
V gene: TRBV12-5
CDR3 DNA: TGTGCTAGTGGAGCAGGGACTACCCTTGAAAAACTGTTTTTT
CDR3 protein: CASGAGTTLEKLFF

D gene: -
clone size: -
J gene: TRBJ1-2
V gene: TRBV12-3/TRBV12-4
CDR3 DNA: TGTGCCAGCAGCCCGGCGGGGAGAGGCTACACCTTC
CDR3 protein: CASSPAGRGYTF

D gene: -
clone size: few
J gene: TRBJ1-1
V gene: TRBV11-3
CDR3 DNA: TGTGCCAGCAGCTTAGCTGGAGGGGCGAACACTGAAGCTTTCTTT
CDR3 protein: CASSLAGGANTEAFF

D gene: -
clone size: -
J gene: TRBJ2-5
V gene: TRBV27
CDR3 DNA: TGTGCCAGCAGCCTCCGGCGGTCAGCGAAGCAAGAGACCCAGTACTTC
CDR3 protein: CASSLRRSAKQETQYF

D gene: TRBD1
clone size: -
J gene: TRBJ2-6
V gene: TRBV2
CDR3 DNA: TGTGCCAGCAGGACGGGACAGGGTGTCGCTGGGGCCAACGTCCTGACTTTC
CDR3 protein: CASRTGQGVAGANVLTF

D gene: -
clone size: -
J gene: TRBJ2-7
V gene: TRBV5-6
CDR3 DNA: TGTGCCAGCGGCACTGGTATTTCGGGGTACGAGCAGTACTTC
CDR3 protein: CASGTGISGYEQYF

D gene: -
clone size: -
J gene: TRBJ1-6
V gene: TRBV4-1
CDR3 DNA: TGCGCCAGCAGCGCGCGCGACAGTAGCTATAATTCACCCCTCCACTTT
CDR3 protein: CASSARDSSYNSPLHF

D gene: -
clone size: -
J gene: TRBJ2-5
V gene: TRBV9
CDR3 DNA: TGTGCCAGCAGCGTAGGAGCAGGTAGGGGGGGCGAAGAGACCCAGTACTTC
CDR3 protein: CASSVGAGRGGEETQYF

D gene: -
clone size: -
J gene: TRBJ2-7
V gene: TRBV9
CDR3 DNA: TGTGCCAGCAGCGTAGCAGGGGCCGTACCCTACGAGCAGTACTTC
CDR3 protein: CASSVAGAVPYEQYF

D gene: TRBD2
clone size: -
J gene: TRBJ2-3
V gene: TRBV12-3/TRBV12-4
CDR3 DNA: TGTGCCAGCACGGGGGGGAGTGTAAATACGCAGTATTTT
CDR3 protein: CASTGGSVNTQYF

D gene: -
clone size: few
J gene: TRBJ1-5
V gene: TRBV6-2/TRBV6-3
CDR3 DNA: TGTGCCAGCAGTTACTCGAGTTCCTTTATCGGGGATTGGGGCAATCAGCCCCAGCATTTT
CDR3 protein: CASSYSSSFIGDWGNQPQHF

D gene: TRBD1
clone size: -
J gene: TRBJ1-2
V gene: TRBV11-3
CDR3 DNA: TGTGCCAGCAGCCCTTGGACAGGGAGATATGGCTACACCTTC
CDR3 protein: CASSPWTGRYGYTF

D gene: -
clone size: -
J gene: TRBJ1-1
V gene: TRBV29-1
CDR3 DNA: TGCAGCGTTCCTCAGGGCCGCACTGAAGCTTTCTTT
CDR3 protein: CSVPQGRTEAFF

D gene: -
clone size: -
J gene: TRBJ1-1
V gene: TRBV7-9
CDR3 DNA: TGTGCCAGCAGTCCCCATGAGGGCGACACTGAAGCTTTCTTT
CDR3 protein: CASSPHEGDTEAFF

D gene: -
clone size: -
J gene: TRBJ2-1
V gene: TRBV19
CDR3 DNA: TGTGCCAGTAGTATAGGACAGAGCTCCTACAATGAGCAGTTCTTC
CDR3 protein: CASSIGQSSYNEQFF

D gene: -
clone size: -
J gene: TRBJ2-7
V gene: TRBV10-1
CDR3 DNA: TGCGCCAGCAGTGCAGGGACTTCCCTCGACGAGCAGTACTTC
CDR3 protein: CASSAGTSLDEQYF

D gene: -
clone size: -
J gene: TRBJ1-1
V gene: TRBV7-9
CDR3 DNA: TGTGCCAGCAGCTTAGTTATGAACACTGAAGCTTTCTTT
CDR3 protein: CASSLVMNTEAFF

D gene: -
clone size: -
J gene: TRBJ1-3
V gene: TRBV5-6
CDR3 DNA: TGTGCCAGCAGCTGGAGCTCTGGAAACACCATATATTTT
CDR3 protein: CASSWSSGNTIYF

D gene: -
clone size: -
J gene: TRBJ2-7
V gene: TRBV2
CDR3 DNA: TGTGCCAGCAGAACAGGGACCTACGAGCAGTACTTC
CDR3 protein: CASRTGTYEQYF

D gene: -
clone size: -
J gene: TRBJ1-2
V gene: TRBV13
CDR3 DNA: TGTGCCAGCAGCTTCGTGGGCTCGGCTAACTATGGCTACACCTTC
CDR3 protein: CASSFVGSANYGYTF

D gene: TRBD2
clone size: few
J gene: TRBJ2-7
V gene: TRBV27
CDR3 DNA: TGTGCCAGCTCCCGCCGGGTAGCGGGAATGTACGAGCAGTACTTC
CDR3 protein: CASSRRVAGMYEQYF

D gene: -
clone size: -
J gene: TRBJ1-2
V gene: TRBV12-3/TRBV12-4
CDR3 DNA: TGTGCCAGCAGTCTTAACTATGGCTACACCTTC
CDR3 protein: CASSLNYGYTF

D gene: TRBD1
clone size: -
J gene: TRBJ1-2
V gene: TRBV19
CDR3 DNA: TGTGCCAGTAAAGGCCAGGGGGCGAACTATGGCTACACCTTC
CDR3 protein: CASKGQGANYGYTF

D gene: -
clone size: -
J gene: TRBJ1-1
V gene: TRBV5-6
CDR3 DNA: TGTGCCAGCAGCTTGGTGGGCAGGCCGAACACTGAAGCTTTCTTT
CDR3 protein: CASSLVGRPNTEAFF

D gene: TRBD1
clone size: -
J gene: TRBJ1-4
V gene: TRBV5-1
CDR3 DNA: TGCGCCAGCAGCCCCGGGACAGCCGATAAGGAAAAACTGTTTTTT
CDR3 protein: CASSPGTADKEKLFF

D gene: -
clone size: -
J gene: TRBJ1-2
V gene: TRBV4-1
CDR3 DNA: TGCGCCAGCAGCCACGGGTCCTATGGCTACACCTTC
CDR3 protein: CASSHGSYGYTF